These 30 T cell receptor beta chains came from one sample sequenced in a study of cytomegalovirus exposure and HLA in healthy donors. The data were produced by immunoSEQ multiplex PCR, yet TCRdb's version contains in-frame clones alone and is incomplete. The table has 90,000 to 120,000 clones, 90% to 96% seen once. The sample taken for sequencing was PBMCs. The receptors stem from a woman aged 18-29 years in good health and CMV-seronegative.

This chain's CDR3 is CASRLTGTVLSNQPQHF. The DNA of the CDR3 is TGTGCCAGCAGACTTACCGGGACTGTATTAAGCAATCAGCCCCAGCATTTT. V gene TRBV27 combines with J gene TRBJ1-5, with D possibly TRBD1 on 5 matching bases. V lost 6 bases, J lost 1 base, and 19 bases lay in between. Germline CDR1 is MNHEY and CDR2 is SMNVEV (reference sequence). The CDR3 totals 17 residues.

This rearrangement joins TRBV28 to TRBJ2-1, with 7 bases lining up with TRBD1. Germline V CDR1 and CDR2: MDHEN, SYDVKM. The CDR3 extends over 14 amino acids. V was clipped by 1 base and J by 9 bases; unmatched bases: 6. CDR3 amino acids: CASSLLSGGGEQFF. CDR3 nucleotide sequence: TGTGCCAGCAGTTTATTGTCAGGGGGTGGTGAGCAGTTCTTC.

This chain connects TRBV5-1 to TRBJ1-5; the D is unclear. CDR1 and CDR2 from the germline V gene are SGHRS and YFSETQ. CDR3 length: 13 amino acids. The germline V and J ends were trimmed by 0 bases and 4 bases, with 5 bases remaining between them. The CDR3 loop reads CASSLDLNQPQHF. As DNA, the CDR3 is TGCGCCAGCAGCTTGGACCTAAATCAGCCCCAGCATTTT.

The CDR3, as DNA: TGTGCCAGCAGTGAAGCTCAAGGGGGCGGCAATCAGCCCCAGCATTTT. Amino acids: CASSEAQGGGNQPQHF. V and J are TRBV2 and TRBJ1-5, with 7 positions matching TRBD1. CDR1 SNHLY and CDR2 FYNNEI come from the germline V gene. The CDR3 consists of 16 residues. Germline trimming cut 0 bases from V and 2 bases from J; bases unmatched to any gene: 4.

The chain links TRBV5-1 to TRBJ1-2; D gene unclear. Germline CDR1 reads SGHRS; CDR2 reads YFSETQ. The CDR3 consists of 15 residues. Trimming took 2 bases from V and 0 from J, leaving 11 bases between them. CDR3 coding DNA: TGCGCCAGCAGCTTTGAAGGCAGGTCTAACTATGGCTACACCTTC. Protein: CASSFEGRSNYGYTF.

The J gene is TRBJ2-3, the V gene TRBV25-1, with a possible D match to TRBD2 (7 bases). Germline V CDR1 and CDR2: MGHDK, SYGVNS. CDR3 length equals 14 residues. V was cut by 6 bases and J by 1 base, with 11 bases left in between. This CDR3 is CASRNGGRTDTQYF. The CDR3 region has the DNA TGTGCCAGCAGAAACGGGGGGCGCACAGATACGCAGTATTTT.

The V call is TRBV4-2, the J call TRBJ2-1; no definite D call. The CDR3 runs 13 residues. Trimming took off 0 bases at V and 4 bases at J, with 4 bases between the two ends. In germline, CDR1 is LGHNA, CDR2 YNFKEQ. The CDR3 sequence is CASSQELYNEQFF. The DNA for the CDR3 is TGTGCCAGCAGCCAAGAACTATACAATGAGCAGTTCTTC.

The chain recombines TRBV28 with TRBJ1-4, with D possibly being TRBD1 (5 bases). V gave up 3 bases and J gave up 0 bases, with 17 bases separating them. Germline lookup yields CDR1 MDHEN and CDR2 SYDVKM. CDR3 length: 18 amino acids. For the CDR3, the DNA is TGTGCCAGCAGTTTCGGGACTTCATGGGACGCAACTAATGAAAAACTGTTTTTT. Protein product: CASSFGTSWDATNEKLFF.

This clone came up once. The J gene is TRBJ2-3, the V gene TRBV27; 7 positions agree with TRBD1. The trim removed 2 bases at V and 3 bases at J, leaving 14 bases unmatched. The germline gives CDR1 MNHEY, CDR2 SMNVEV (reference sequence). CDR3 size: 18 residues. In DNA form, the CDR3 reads TGTGCCAGCAGTTTAAATCTCCGGCGACAGGGCTTGACAGATACGCAGTATTTT. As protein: CASSLNLRRQGLTDTQYF.

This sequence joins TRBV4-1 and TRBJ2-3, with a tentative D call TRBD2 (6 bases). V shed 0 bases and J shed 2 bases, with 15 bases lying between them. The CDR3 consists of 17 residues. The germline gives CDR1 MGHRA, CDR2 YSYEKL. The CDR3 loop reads CASSQEGAGTYTDTQYF. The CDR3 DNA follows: TGCGCCAGCAGCCAAGAAGGGGCGGGGACCTACACAGATACGCAGTATTTT.

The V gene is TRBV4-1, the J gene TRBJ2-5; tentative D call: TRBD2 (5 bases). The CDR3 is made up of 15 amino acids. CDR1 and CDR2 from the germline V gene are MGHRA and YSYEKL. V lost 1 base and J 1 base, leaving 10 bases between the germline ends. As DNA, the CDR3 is TGCGCCAGCAGCCAAGTATCGGGGTTCCAAGAGACCCAGTACTTC. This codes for CASSQVSGFQETQYF.

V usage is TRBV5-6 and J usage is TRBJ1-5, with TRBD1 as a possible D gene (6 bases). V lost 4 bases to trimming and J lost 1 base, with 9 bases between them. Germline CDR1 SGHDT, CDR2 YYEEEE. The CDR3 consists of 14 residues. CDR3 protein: CASSRQGSNQPQHF. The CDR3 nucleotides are TGTGCCAGCAGCCGTCAGGGGAGCAATCAGCCCCAGCATTTT.

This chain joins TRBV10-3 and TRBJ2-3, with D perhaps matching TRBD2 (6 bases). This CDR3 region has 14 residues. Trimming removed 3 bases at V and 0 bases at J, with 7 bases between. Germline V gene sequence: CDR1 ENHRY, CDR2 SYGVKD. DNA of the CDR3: TGTGCCATCAGTGATGGGACTAGCACAGATACGCAGTATTTT. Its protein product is CAISDGTSTDTQYF.

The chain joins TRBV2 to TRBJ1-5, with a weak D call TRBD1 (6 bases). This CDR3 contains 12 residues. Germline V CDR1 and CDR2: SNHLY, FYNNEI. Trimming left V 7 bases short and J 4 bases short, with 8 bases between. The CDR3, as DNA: TGTGCCAGCAACGACAGGAATCAGCCCCAGCATTTT. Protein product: CASNDRNQPQHF.

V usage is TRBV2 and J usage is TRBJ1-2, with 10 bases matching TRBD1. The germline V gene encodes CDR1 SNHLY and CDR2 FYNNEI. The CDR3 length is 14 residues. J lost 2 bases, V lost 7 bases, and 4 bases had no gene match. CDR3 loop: CASMSGQGNYGYTF. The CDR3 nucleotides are TGTGCCAGCATGTCGGGACAGGGGAACTATGGCTACACCTTC.

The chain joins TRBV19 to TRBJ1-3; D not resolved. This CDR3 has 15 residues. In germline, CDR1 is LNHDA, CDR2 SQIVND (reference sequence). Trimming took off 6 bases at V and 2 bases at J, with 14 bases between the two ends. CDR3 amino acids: CASSLGGSAGNTIYF. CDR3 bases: TGTGCCAGTAGCCTTGGAGGATCCGCTGGAAACACCATATATTTT.

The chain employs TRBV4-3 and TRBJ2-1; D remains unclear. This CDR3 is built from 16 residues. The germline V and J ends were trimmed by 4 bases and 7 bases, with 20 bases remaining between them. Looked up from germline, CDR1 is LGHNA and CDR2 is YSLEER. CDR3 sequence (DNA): TGCGCCAGCAGCCCCTCCGGTGGGCAGAATCGGAATGAGCAGTTCTTC. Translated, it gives CASSPSGGQNRNEQFF.

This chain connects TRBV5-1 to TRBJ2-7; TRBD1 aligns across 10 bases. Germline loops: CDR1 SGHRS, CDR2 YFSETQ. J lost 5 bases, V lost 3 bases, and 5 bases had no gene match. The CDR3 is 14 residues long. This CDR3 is CASSSGDRGNEQYF. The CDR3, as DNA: TGCGCCAGCAGCTCCGGGGACAGGGGAAACGAGCAGTACTTC. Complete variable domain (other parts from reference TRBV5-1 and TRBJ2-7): KAGVTQTPRYLIKTRGQQVTLSCSPISGHRSVSWYQQTPGQGLQFLFEYFSETQRNKGNFPGRFSGRQFSNSRSEMNVSTLELGDSALYLCASSSGDRGNEQYFGPGTRLTVT.

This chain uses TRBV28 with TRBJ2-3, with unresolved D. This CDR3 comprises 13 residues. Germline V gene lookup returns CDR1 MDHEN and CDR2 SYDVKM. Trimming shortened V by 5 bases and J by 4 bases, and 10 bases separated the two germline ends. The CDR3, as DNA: TGTGCCAGCAGTCCCCCTAGGCCAGATACGCAGTATTTT. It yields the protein CASSPPRPDTQYF.

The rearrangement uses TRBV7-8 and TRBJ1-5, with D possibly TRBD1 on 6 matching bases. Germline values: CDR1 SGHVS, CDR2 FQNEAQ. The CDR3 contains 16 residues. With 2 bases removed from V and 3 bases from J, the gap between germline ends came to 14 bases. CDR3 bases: TGTGCCAGCAGCTTAAGGCTAAGGGACATCAATCAGCCCCAGCATTTT. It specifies CASSLRLRDINQPQHF.

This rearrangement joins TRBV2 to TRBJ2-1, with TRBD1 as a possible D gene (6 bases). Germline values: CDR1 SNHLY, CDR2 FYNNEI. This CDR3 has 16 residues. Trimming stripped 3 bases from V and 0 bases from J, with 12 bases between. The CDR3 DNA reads TGTGCCAGCAGTGACCAGACAGGCAGCTCCTACAATGAGCAGTTCTTC. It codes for CASSDQTGSSYNEQFF.

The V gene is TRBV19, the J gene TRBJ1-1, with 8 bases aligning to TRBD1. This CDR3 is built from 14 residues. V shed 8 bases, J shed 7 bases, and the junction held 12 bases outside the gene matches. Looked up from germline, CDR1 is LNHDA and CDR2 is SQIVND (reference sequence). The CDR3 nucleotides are TGTGCCAGTGGAACTACAGGGGGTCCCGGTGAAGCTTTCTTT. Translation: CASGTTGGPGEAFF.

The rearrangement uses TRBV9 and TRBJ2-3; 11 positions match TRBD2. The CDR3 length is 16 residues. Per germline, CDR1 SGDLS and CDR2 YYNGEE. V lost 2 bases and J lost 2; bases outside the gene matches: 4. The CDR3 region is CASSVNSGGVTDTQYF. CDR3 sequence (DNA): TGTGCCAGCAGCGTGAATAGCGGGGGGGTCACAGATACGCAGTATTTT.

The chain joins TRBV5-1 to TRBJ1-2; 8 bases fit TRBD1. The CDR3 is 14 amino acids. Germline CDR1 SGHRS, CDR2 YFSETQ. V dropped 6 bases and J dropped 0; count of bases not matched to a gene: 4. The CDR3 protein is CASNRGDSNYGYTF. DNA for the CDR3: TGCGCCAGCAACAGGGGGGACTCTAACTATGGCTACACCTTC.

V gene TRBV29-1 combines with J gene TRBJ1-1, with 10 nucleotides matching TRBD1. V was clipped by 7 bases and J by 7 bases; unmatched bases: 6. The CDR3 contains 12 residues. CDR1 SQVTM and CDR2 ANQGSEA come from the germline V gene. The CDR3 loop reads CSAGTGEGEAFF. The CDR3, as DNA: TGCAGCGCCGGGACAGGGGAAGGTGAAGCTTTCTTT. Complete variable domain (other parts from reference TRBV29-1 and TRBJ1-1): SAVISQKPSRDICQRGTSLTIQCQVDSQVTMMFWYRQQPGQSLTLIATANQGSEATYESGFVIDKFPISRPNLTFSTLTVSNMSPEDSSIYLCSAGTGEGEAFFGQGTRLTVV.

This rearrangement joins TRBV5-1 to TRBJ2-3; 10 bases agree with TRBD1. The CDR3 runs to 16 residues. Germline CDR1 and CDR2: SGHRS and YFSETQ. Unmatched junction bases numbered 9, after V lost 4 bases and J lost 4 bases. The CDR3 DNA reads TGCGCCAGCAGCCCTATGGGACAGGGGACACCAGATACGCAGTATTTT. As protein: CASSPMGQGTPDTQYF.

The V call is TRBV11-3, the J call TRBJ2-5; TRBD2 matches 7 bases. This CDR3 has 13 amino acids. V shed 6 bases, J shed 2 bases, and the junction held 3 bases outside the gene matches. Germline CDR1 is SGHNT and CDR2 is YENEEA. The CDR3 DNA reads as TGTGCCAGCAGTGGACTAGAGCAAGAGACCCAGTACTTC. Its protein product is CASSGLEQETQYF.

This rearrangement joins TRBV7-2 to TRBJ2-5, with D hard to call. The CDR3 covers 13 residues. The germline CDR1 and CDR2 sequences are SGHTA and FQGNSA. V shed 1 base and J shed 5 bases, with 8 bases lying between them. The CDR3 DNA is TGTGCCAGCAGCTTAGGGGCATCGGAGACCCAGTACTTC. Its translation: CASSLGASETQYF.

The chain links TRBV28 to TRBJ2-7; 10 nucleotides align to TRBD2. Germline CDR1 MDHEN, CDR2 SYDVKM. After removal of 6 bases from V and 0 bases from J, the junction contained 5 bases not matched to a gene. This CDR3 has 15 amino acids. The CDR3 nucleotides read TGTGCCAGCAGCCTTAGCGGGGGGTTCTCCTACGAGCAGTACTTC. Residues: CASSLSGGFSYEQYF.

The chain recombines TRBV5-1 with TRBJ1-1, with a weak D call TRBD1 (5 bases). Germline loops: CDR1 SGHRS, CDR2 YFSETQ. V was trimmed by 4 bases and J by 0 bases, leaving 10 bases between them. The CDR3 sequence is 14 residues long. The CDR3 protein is CASSVQGLNTEAFF. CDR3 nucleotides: TGCGCCAGCAGCGTCCAGGGTTTGAACACTGAAGCTTTCTTT.